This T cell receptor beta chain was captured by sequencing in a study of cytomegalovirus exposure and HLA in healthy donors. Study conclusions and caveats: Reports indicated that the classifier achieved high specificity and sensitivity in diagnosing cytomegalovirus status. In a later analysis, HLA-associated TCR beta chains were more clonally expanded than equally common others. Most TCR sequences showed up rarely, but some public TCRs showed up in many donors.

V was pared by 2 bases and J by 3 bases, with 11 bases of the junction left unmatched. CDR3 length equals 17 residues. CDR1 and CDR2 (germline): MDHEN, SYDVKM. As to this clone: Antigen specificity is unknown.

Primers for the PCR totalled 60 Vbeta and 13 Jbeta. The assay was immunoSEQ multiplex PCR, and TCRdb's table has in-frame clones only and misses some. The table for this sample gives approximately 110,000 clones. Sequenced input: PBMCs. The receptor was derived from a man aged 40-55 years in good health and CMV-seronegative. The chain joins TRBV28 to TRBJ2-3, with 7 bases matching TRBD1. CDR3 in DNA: TGTGCCAGCAGTTTACCCCAAAGGGGGCTTAGGACAGATACGCAGTATTTT. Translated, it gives CASSLPQRGLRTDTQYF.